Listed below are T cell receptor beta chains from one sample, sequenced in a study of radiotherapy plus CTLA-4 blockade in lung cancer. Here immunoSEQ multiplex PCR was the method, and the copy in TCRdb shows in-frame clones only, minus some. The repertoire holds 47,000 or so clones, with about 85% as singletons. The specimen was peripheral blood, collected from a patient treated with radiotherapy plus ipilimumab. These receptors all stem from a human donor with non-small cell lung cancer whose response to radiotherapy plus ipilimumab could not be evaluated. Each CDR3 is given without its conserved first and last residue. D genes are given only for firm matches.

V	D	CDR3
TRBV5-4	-	ASSLVTRGNYEQY
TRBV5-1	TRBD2	ASTQLPPAGGPDEQF
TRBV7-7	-	ASTCQGSARRRSGNTIY
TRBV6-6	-	ASQTFNTYNSPLH
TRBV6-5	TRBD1	ASRQGVIDKNIQY
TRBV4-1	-	ASSPGTSYGYT
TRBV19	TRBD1	ASSTKGQGVYEQY
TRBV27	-	ASSRQINTEAF
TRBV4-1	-	ASSQEATDYEQY
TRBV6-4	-	ASSDSRGEQF
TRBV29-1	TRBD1	SVGQGVTGELF
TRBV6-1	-	ASRGQIHLYEQY
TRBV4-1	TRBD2	ASSHPSGRDKRADTQY
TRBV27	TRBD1	ASSFGTEIYEQY
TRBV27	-	ASRTSDIYNEQF
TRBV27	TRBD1	ASSITGGYYGYT
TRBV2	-	ASSRQALNQPQH
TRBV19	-	ASSPDLTPGWDSEAF
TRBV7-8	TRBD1	ASSNGTGMEYGYT
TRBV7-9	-	ASSLGGDTDTQY
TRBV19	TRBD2	ASRLSGRAYTGELF
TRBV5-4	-	ASSLPTDGPAEY
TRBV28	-	ASGRTLHSYEQY
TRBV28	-	ASSFPPGGLRSYEQY